A single sample gave rise to the 8 T cell receptor beta chains below, sequenced in a study of T cell changes during pregnancy in multiple sclerosis. TCRdb keeps only in-frame clones here, not all; method: immunoSEQ multiplex PCR. The sample has approximately 27,000 clones; about 92% are singletons. Sequenced here: CD4+ T cells from peripheral blood mononuclear cells, sampled in the first trimester of pregnancy. The receptors here all came from a female donor with multiple sclerosis, enrolled in a pregnancy study.

The rearrangement joins TRBV30 to TRBJ1-6, with no clear D. Trimming took 1 base from V and 7 from J, leaving 11 bases between them. The V gene's germline CDR1 is GTSNPN and CDR2 SVGIG (reference sequence). The CDR3 length is 14 residues. The CDR3 spells CAWSGGGLNSPLHF. The CDR3 region has the DNA TGTGCCTGGAGTGGTGGTGGCCTCAATTCACCCCTCCACTTT.

The chain joins TRBV18 to TRBJ2-3, with TRBD1 matching 8 bases. V shed 5 bases and J 6 bases; nucleotides not matched to a gene: 7. Germline V lookup: CDR1 KGHSH, CDR2 LQKENI. CDR3 length: 14 amino acids. The CDR3 DNA is TGTGCCAGCTCAGACCAGGGGGCAAGGGATACGCAGTATTTT. Its translation is CASSDQGARDTQYF.

V is TRBV4-2 and J is TRBJ2-7; 10 nucleotides agree with TRBD1. Per the germline V gene, CDR1 is LGHNA and CDR2 is YNFKEQ. CDR3 length: 15 residues. The V segment lost 4 bases and the J segment 4 bases; nucleotides outside the gene matches: 7. The CDR3 loop is CASSRVTGGGYEQYF. The CDR3 DNA reads as TGTGCCAGCAGCCGGGTGACAGGGGGCGGATACGAGCAGTACTTC.

The J gene is TRBJ2-1, the V gene TRBV7-9; the match to TRBD1 covers 7 bases. J lost 7 bases, V lost 5 bases, and 11 bases had no gene match. Germline values: CDR1 SEHNR, CDR2 FQNEAQ (reference sequence). This CDR3 has 15 amino acids. The DNA of the CDR3 is TGTGCCAGCAGCCGTAAGGGGGCGGGCGGGAATGAGCAGTTCTTC. Its protein product is CASSRKGAGGNEQFF. Drawing the rest from reference TRBV7-9 and TRBJ2-1, the complete variable domain is DTGVSQNPRHKITKRGQNVTFRCDPISEHNRLYWYRQTLGQGPEFLTYFQNEAQLEKSRLLSDRFSAERPKGSFSTLEIQRTEQGDSAMYLCASSRKGAGGNEQFFGPGTRLTVL.

The chain combines TRBV19 with TRBJ2-7; maybe TRBD1 (7 bases). Germline values: CDR1 LNHDA, CDR2 SQIVND (reference sequence). This CDR3 spans 15 amino acids. V was trimmed by 3 bases and J by 2 bases, leaving 14 bases between them. The CDR3 bases are TGTGCCAGTAGTATTCAGGGGGGCACCCCCTACGAGCAGTACTTC. Translating it yields CASSIQGGTPYEQYF. The full variable domain, with the rest looked up from reference TRBV19 and TRBJ2-7, is DGGITQSPKYLFRKEGQNVTLSCEQNLNHDAMYWYRQDPGQGLRLIYYSQIVNDFQKGDIAEGYSVSREKKESFPLTVTSAQKNPTAFYLCASSIQGGTPYEQYFGPGTRLTVT.

This chain's CDR3 is CASRRDNLGTEAFF. The CDR3, as DNA: TGTGCCAGCAGACGGGACAACTTGGGCACTGAAGCTTTCTTT. The gene calls are TRBV2 and TRBJ1-1; possible D gene TRBD1, 6 bases. This CDR3 spans 14 amino acids. The V end was cut by 6 bases, the J end by 4 bases, with 15 bases between. The germline V gene encodes CDR1 SNHLY and CDR2 FYNNEI.

The rearrangement links TRBV4-3 to TRBJ2-2; TRBD2 matches at 13 bases. V shed 5 bases, J shed 8 bases, and the junction held 11 bases outside the gene matches. The V gene's germline CDR1 is LGHNA and CDR2 YSLEER. The CDR3 has 17 amino acids. CDR3 coding DNA: TGCGCCAGCAGCACCCCACTAGCGGGGGGGCCCCCTGGGGAGCTGTTTTTT. Its translation: CASSTPLAGGPPGELFF.

The V and J genes are TRBV4-3 and TRBJ2-7; the D gene is possibly TRBD1 (5 bases). The CDR3 runs 16 residues. Trimming left V 0 bases short and J 6 bases short, with 18 bases between. From germline, CDR1 is LGHNA and CDR2 YSLEER. CDR3 sequence reads: CASSQDHGQGYSEQYF. The CDR3 nucleotides are TGCGCCAGCAGCCAAGATCATGGTCAGGGATACTCCGAGCAGTACTTC.